Sequencing of this T cell receptor (beta chain) was carried out in a study of blood T cell repertoires in COVID-19. Overall study: The United States, Italy and Spain provided the acute and convalescent COVID-19 samples. Sample material is recorded as cDNA or gDNA derived from T cells, B-cell-depleted T cells, or PBMCs.

Assay: immunoSEQ multiplex PCR; the TCRdb copy retains only in-frame clones and omits some. The table records under 80,000 clones, 85% of them present only once. The CDR3 is made up of 14 amino acids. Germline CDR1 MNHEY, CDR2 SVGAGI. Trimming cost V 10 bases and J 2 bases, with 15 bases left between them. The clonotype originates from an older man with acute or convalescent COVID-19. The sequencing input was peripheral blood. V usage is TRBV6-5 and J usage is TRBJ1-5; D is unresolved. CDR3 sequence reads: CATHPGFGNQPQHF. The CDR3 DNA is TGTGCCACCCATCCGGGGTTCGGCAATCAGCCCCAGCATTTT.